This T cell receptor (beta chain) was captured in a study of T-cell reconstitution after alpha-beta-depleted transplantation in children. This clonotype was seen many times. This CDR3 contains 16 residues. Germline V gene sequence: CDR1 MNHEY, CDR2 SMNVEV (reference sequence). V dropped 8 bases and J dropped 8 bases, with 27 bases sitting between them. Unique molecular identifiers were incorporated when the TCRbeta library was constructed. From the PCR reads, TCRdb called clonotypes with MiXCR, one entry per CDR3 protein. The data contain about 230,000 distinct CDR3 sequences, 9.5% to 13% of them singletons.

The specimen was PBMCs, collected before TCRalphabeta/CD19-depleted stem cell transplant. The chain joins TRBV27 to TRBJ1-1; no reliable D call. The clonotype comes from a child younger than two with acute myeloid leukemia, due to receive a stem cell transplant. The CDR3 DNA reads as TGTGCCAGCCGAACCAAAAGCATGCCGGCGCATTTAGAAGCTTTCTTT. It is translated as CASRTKSMPAHLEAFF.